The rows below give T cell receptor beta chains drawn from one sample of a study of shared clonotypes between healthy human individuals. Profiling relied on immunoSEQ multiplex PCR, and the TCRdb table lists in-frame clones only, not all of them. The sample has roughly 1,600,000 clones, around 98.5% seen once. Material: naive CD4+ T cells sorted from blood. These receptors came from a young man in good health. CDR3s include the opening cysteine and the closing phenylalanine or tryptophan. Each record gives: J gene, V gene, D gene, clone size, CDR3 protein, CDR3 DNA. A D gene is named only where the DNA matches it firmly. Size values are once, few and many counts, or a class for expanded clones, and some rows have none.

>TRBJ2-7|TRBV10-1|NA|NA
CASSESTGSRYEQYF
TGCGCCAGCAGTGAGTCGACAGGCAGTCGATACGAGCAGTACTTC
>TRBJ2-3|TRBV27|TRBD1|NA
CASSLDRGTDTQYF
TGTGCCAGCAGTTTAGACAGGGGAACAGATACGCAGTATTTT
>TRBJ1-3|TRBV18|NA|NA
CASSPNQGSGNTIYF
TGTGCCAGCTCACCAAATCAGGGTTCTGGAAACACCATATATTTT
>TRBJ2-5|TRBV6-1|NA|NA
CASIRTLQETQYF
TGTGCCAGCATACGGACACTCCAAGAGACCCAGTACTTC
>TRBJ1-3|TRBV4-3|NA|NA
CASSQAAAGNTIYF
TGCGCCAGCAGCCAAGCGGCGGCTGGAAACACCATATATTTT
>TRBJ2-7|TRBV9|NA|NA
CASSVAWTSGEQYF
TGTGCCAGCAGCGTAGCATGGACATCTGGCGAGCAGTACTTC
>TRBJ2-2|TRBV9|TRBD2|NA
CASSVGGIHTGELFF
TGTGCCAGCAGCGTGGGAGGGATTCATACCGGGGAGCTGTTTTTT
>TRBJ2-7|TRBV7-2|TRBD2|NA
CASSPRLAGAIAPRQYF
TGTGCCAGCAGCCCCAGACTAGCGGGAGCGATTGCGCCGAGGCAGTACTTC
>TRBJ2-1|TRBV4-2|NA|NA
CASSQTRGLSEQFF
TGTGCCAGCAGCCAGACCCGGGGTCTAAGTGAGCAGTTCTTC
>TRBJ2-2|TRBV19|NA|NA
CASSKAGFTGELFF
TGTGCCAGTAGTAAGGCAGGGTTCACCGGGGAGCTGTTTTTT
>TRBJ1-5|TRBV30|TRBD1|NA
CAWTRGLNQPQHF
TGTGCCTGGACCAGGGGGCTCAATCAGCCCCAGCATTTT
>TRBJ2-5|TRBV7-2|NA|NA
CASSQSGLLETQYF
TGTGCCAGCAGCCAGAGCGGGCTGTTGGAGACCCAGTACTTC
>TRBJ2-3|TRBV9|NA|NA
CASSVAGADHTQYF
TGTGCCAGCAGCGTCGCCGGGGCCGACCATACGCAGTATTTT
>TRBJ2-7|TRBV6-5|NA|NA
CASSRVSSYEQYF
TGTGCCAGCAGTCGGGTAAGCTCCTACGAGCAGTACTTC
>TRBJ2-3|TRBV18|NA|NA
CASTIKGWPGDTQYF
TGTGCCAGCACTATCAAGGGTTGGCCCGGAGATACGCAGTATTTT
>TRBJ2-2|TRBV28|NA|NA
CASKGLNTGELFF
TGTGCCAGCAAGGGGCTTAACACCGGGGAGCTGTTTTTT
>TRBJ1-5|TRBV10-3|NA|NA
CAISVTGNQPQHF
TGTGCCATCAGTGTAACAGGTAATCAGCCCCAGCATTTT
>TRBJ1-5|TRBV11-3|NA|NA
CASSFIRALSYSNQPQHF
TGTGCCAGCAGCTTTATTAGGGCTTTATCTTATAGCAATCAGCCCCAGCATTTT
>TRBJ2-7|TRBV5-5|NA|NA
CASSDRGYEQYF
TGTGCCAGCAGCGACCGTGGTTACGAGCAGTACTTC
>TRBJ1-5|TRBV4-1|NA|NA
CASSQDRVVGGSNQPQHF
TGCGCCAGCAGCCAAGATCGGGTCGTAGGGGGAAGCAATCAGCCCCAGCATTTT
>TRBJ1-4|TRBV5-1|NA|NA
CASSLGATNEKLFF
TGCGCCAGCAGCTTGGGAGCAACTAATGAAAAACTGTTTTTT
>TRBJ1-1|TRBV10-1|NA|NA
CASSENQGIAEAFF
TGCGCCAGCAGTGAAAACCAGGGGATCGCTGAAGCTTTCTTT
>TRBJ2-1|TRBV5-4|TRBD2|NA
CASSRTSGEGHNEQFF
TGTGCCAGCAGCCGCACTAGCGGGGAAGGACACAATGAGCAGTTCTTC
>TRBJ2-5|TRBV5-4|TRBD2|once
CASSGRGLAGGTQYF
TGTGCCAGCAGCGGAAGGGGACTAGCGGGAGGGACCCAGTACTTC
>TRBJ1-5|TRBV7-9|TRBD1|NA
CASSPYRGNNQPQHF
TGTGCCAGCAGCCCTTACAGGGGAAACAATCAGCCCCAGCATTTT
>TRBJ1-1|TRBV6-1|NA|NA
CASRNTLGTFF
TGTGCCAGCAGAAATACACTAGGAACTTTCTTT
>TRBJ1-1|TRBV5-1|TRBD1|NA
CASSVGQFSLSTEAFF
TGCGCCAGCAGCGTGGGACAGTTCTCATTGTCCACTGAAGCTTTCTTT
>TRBJ2-1|TRBV5-1|TRBD1|NA
CASSLEVTGVYNEQFF
TGCGCCAGCAGCTTGGAGGTGACAGGGGTTTACAATGAGCAGTTCTTC
>TRBJ2-1|TRBV12-5|NA|NA
CASGYARYEQFF
TGTGCTAGTGGGTATGCGCGGTATGAGCAGTTCTTC
>TRBJ1-1|TRBV30|NA|NA
CAWSNGGANTEAFF
TGTGCCTGGAGTAATGGAGGGGCGAACACTGAAGCTTTCTTT
>TRBJ2-7|TRBV5-4|NA|NA
CASSFPGNYEQYF
TGTGCCAGCAGCTTCCCCGGGAACTACGAGCAGTACTTC
>TRBJ1-2|TRBV7-6|TRBD1|NA
CASSAGQGSGYTF
TGTGCCAGCAGCGCAGGACAGGGCTCTGGCTACACCTTC
>TRBJ2-7|TRBV5-1|NA|NA
CASSLVAAYEQYF
TGCGCCAGCAGCTTGGTAGCGGCATACGAGCAGTACTTC
>TRBJ2-7|TRBV27|NA|NA
CASRPAAPAYEQYF
TGTGCCAGCAGGCCAGCGGCCCCGGCCTACGAGCAGTACTTC
>TRBJ2-2|TRBV28|NA|NA
CASSLFVGGRSTGELFF
TGTGCCAGCAGTTTATTCGTCGGGGGGCGGAGCACCGGGGAGCTGTTTTTT
>TRBJ2-5|TRBV30|NA|NA
CAWGLNTGTQYF
TGTGCCTGGGGACTCAACACCGGGACCCAGTACTTC
>TRBJ2-6|TRBV27|TRBD2|NA
CASSSMGLAGGVLTF
TGTGCCAGCAGTTCCATGGGACTAGCGGGTGGTGTCCTGACTTTC
>TRBJ2-7|TRBV5-4|TRBD1|NA
CASSLDGQAYEQYF
TGTGCCAGCAGCTTGGATGGACAGGCCTACGAGCAGTACTTC
>TRBJ2-7|TRBV5-4|TRBD2|NA
CASSSSLAGVEEQYF
TGTGCCAGCAGCAGTTCTTTAGCGGGAGTGGAGGAGCAGTACTTC
>TRBJ1-1|TRBV9|NA|NA
CASSEGVWNTEAFF
TGTGCCAGCAGCGAGGGGGTGTGGAACACTGAAGCTTTCTTT
>TRBJ1-2|TRBV9|TRBD1|NA
CASSTRQGRDYGYTF
TGTGCCAGCAGCACCCGACAGGGAAGGGACTATGGCTACACCTTC
>TRBJ2-7|TRBV18|TRBD2|NA
CASSPWTSASSYEQYF
TGTGCCAGCTCACCCTGGACTAGCGCAAGCTCCTACGAGCAGTACTTC
>TRBJ1-4|TRBV4-1|TRBD1|NA
CASSHDRQGYNEKLFF
TGCGCCAGCAGCCACGACAGACAGGGTTATAATGAAAAACTGTTTTTT
>TRBJ1-2|TRBV10-3|NA|NA
CAISEGWALRYGYTF
TGTGCCATCAGTGAGGGCTGGGCCCTGCGGTATGGCTACACCTTC
>TRBJ2-2|TRBV25-1|NA|NA
CASSTVNTGELFF
TGTGCCAGCAGTACAGTCAACACCGGGGAGCTGTTTTTT
>TRBJ1-2|TRBV19|NA|NA
CASSIVGGRDGYTF
TGTGCCAGTAGTATCGTGGGGGGCAGGGACGGCTACACCTTC
>TRBJ2-1|TRBV25-1|NA|NA
CASSGAGYNEQFF
TGTGCCAGCAGTGGCGCGGGGTACAATGAGCAGTTCTTC
>TRBJ2-7|TRBV30|NA|once
CASTRDTSWGDYYEQYF
TGTGCCTCCACGCGGGACACCAGTTGGGGCGACTACTACGAGCAGTACTTC
>TRBJ2-1|TRBV27|TRBD2|NA
CASRLKAGGGYEQFF
TGTGCCAGCAGGCTAAAAGCGGGAGGTGGGTATGAGCAGTTCTTC
>TRBJ2-3|TRBV27|NA|NA
CASSPSVTGTDTQYF
TGTGCCAGCAGTCCTAGCGTTACGGGCACAGATACGCAGTATTTT
>TRBJ1-3|TRBV5-4|NA|NA
CASSLGGLSGNTIYF
TGTGCCAGCAGCTTGGGGGGTTTGTCTGGAAACACCATATATTTT
>TRBJ2-5|TRBV5-1|NA|NA
CASRASVPPGETQYF
TGCGCCAGCAGGGCTAGCGTCCCCCCAGGGGAGACCCAGTACTTC
>TRBJ2-7|TRBV5-1|TRBD1|NA
CASSPGTGGLLYF
TGCGCCAGCAGCCCCGGGACAGGGGGCCTCTTGTACTTC
>TRBJ2-7|TRBV19|NA|NA
CASSMEGVSSYEQYF
TGTGCCAGTAGTATGGAGGGGGTAAGCTCCTACGAGCAGTACTTC